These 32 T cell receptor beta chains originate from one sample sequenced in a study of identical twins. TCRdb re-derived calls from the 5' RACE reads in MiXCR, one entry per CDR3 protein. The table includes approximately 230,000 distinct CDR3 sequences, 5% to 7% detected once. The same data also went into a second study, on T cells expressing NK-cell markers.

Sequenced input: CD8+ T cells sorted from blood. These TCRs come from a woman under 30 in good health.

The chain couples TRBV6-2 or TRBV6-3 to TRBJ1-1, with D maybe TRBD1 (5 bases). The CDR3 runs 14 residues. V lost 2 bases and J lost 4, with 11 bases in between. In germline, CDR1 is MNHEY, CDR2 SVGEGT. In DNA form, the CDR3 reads TGTGCCAGCAGTTACAGGGGAGGGGTCACTGAAGCTTTCTTT. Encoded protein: CASSYRGGVTEAFF.

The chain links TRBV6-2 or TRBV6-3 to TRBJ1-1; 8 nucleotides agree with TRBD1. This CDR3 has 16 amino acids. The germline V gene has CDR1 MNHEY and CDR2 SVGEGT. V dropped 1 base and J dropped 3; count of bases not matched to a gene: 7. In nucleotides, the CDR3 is TGTGCCAGCAGTTACTACAGGACAGGGAGCCACACTGAAGCTTTCTTT. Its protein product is CASSYYRTGSHTEAFF.

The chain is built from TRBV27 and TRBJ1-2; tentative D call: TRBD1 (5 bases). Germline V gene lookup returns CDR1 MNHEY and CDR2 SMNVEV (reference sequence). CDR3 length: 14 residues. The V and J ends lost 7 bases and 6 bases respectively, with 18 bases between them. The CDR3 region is CASKPRGTDHGYTF. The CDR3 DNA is TGTGCCAGCAAACCTCGAGGGACGGACCATGGCTACACCTTC.

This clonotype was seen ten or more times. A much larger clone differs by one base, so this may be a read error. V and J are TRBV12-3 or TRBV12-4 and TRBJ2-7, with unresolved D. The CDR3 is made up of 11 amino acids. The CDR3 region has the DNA TGTGCCAGCAGCTTCTCCCACGAGCAGTACTTC. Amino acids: CASSFSHEQYF.

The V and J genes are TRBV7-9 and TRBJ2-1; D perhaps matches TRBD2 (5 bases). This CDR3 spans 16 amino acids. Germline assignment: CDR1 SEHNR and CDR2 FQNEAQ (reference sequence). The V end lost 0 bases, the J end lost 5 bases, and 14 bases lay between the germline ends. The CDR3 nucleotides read TGTGCCAGCAGCTTAGCGCGACTCTTAGCGCACAATGAGCAGTTCTTC. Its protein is CASSLARLLAHNEQFF.

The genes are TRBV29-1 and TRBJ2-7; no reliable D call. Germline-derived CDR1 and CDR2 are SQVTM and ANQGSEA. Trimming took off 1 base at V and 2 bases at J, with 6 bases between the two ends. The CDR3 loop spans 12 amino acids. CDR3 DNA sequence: TGCAGCGTTGAAGGGGTTACCTACGAGCAGTACTTC. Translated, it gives CSVEGVTYEQYF.

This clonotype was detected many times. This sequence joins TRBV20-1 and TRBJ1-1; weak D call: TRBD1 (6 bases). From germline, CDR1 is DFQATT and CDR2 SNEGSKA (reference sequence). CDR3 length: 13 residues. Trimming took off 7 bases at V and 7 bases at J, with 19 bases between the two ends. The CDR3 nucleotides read TGCAGTGTGGGGAAGGGGGATAGGTTTGAAGCTTTCTTT. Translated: CSVGKGDRFEAFF.

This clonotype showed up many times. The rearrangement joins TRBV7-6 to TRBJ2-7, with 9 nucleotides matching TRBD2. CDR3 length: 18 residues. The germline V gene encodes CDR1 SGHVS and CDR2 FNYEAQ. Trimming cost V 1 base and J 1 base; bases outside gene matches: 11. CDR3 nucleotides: TGTGCCAGCAGCTTAGGGGCTAGCGGGGTCTTCCAATCCTACGAGCAGTACTTC. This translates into CASSLGASGVFQSYEQYF.

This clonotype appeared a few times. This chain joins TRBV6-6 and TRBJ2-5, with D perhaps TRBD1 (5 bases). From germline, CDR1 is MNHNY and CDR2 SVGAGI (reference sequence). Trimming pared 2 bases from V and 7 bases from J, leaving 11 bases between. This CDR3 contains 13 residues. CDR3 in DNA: TGTGCCAGCAGTTACGGTGGGGCCGGGACCCAGTACTTC. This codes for CASSYGGAGTQYF.

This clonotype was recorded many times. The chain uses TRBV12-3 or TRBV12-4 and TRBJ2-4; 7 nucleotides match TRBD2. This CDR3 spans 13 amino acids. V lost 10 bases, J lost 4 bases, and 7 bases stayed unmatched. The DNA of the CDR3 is TGTGCCATCCCTGGGGGGGTGAAAAACATTCAGTACTTC. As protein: CAIPGGVKNIQYF.

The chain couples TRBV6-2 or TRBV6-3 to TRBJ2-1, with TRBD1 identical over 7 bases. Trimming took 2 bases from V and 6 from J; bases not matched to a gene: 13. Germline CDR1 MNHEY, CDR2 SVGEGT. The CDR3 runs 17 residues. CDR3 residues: CASSYLRTGALANEQFF. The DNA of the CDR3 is TGTGCCAGCAGTTACCTCCGCACAGGGGCTCTTGCCAATGAGCAGTTCTTC.

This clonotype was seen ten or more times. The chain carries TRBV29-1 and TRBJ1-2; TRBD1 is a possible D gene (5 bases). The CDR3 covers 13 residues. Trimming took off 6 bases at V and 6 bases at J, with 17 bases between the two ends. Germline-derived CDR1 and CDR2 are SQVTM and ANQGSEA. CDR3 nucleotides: TGCAGCGTCCCGCATTCAGGGACCCATGGCTACACCTTC. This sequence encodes CSVPHSGTHGYTF.

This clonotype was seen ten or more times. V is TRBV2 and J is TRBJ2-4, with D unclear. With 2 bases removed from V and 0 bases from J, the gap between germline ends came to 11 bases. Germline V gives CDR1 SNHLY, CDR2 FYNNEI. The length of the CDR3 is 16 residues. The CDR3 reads CASSEPAVIAKNIQYF. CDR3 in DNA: TGTGCCAGCAGTGAACCGGCAGTCATAGCCAAAAACATTCAGTACTTC.

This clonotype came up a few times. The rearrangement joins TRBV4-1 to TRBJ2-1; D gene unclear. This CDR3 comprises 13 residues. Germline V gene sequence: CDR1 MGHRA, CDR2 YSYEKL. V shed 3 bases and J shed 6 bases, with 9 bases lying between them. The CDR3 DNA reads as TGCGCCAGCAGCCACGCGGACGGCAATGAGCAGTTCTTC. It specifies CASSHADGNEQFF.

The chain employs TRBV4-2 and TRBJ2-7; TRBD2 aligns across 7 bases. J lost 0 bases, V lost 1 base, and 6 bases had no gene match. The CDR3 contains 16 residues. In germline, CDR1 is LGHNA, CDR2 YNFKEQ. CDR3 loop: CASSQAGRAVSYEQYF. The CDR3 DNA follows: TGTGCCAGCAGCCAAGCGGGGAGGGCCGTCTCCTACGAGCAGTACTTC.

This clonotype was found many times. The CDR3, as DNA: TGCGCCAGCAGCCAACGGGACAGGGGGTCGAACACCATATATTTT. It is translated as CASSQRDRGSNTIYF. The chain couples TRBV4-3 to TRBJ1-3; 11 nucleotides line up with TRBD1. V lost 2 bases and J lost 7; bases outside the gene matches: 4. This CDR3 is built from 15 residues. Germline CDR1 is LGHNA and CDR2 is YSLEER.

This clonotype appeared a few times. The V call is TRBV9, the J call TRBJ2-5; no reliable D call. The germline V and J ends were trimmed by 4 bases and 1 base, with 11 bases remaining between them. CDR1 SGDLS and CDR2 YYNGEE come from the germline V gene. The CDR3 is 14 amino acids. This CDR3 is CASSPHSSQETQYF. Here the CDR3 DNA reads TGTGCCAGCAGCCCCCACTCGTCCCAAGAGACCCAGTACTTC.

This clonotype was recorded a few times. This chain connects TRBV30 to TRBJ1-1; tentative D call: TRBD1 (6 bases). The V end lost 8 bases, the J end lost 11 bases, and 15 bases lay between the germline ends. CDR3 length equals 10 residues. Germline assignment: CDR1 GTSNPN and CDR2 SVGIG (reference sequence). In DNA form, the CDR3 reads TGTGCCGGCGTACAGGGATTCGCTTTCTTT. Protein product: CAGVQGFAFF.

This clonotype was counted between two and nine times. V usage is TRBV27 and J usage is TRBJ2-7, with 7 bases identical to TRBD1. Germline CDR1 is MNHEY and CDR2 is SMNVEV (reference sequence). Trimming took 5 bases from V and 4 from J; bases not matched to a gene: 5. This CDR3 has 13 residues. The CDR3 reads CASSPVDRYEQYF. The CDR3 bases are TGTGCCAGCAGTCCCGTGGACAGGTACGAGCAGTACTTC.

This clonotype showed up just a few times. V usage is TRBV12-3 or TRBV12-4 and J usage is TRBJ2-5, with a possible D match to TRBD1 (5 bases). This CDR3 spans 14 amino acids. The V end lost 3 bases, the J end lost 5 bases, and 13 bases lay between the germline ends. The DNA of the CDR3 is TGTGCCAGCAGTTTCACAAGCAGGGCCGAGACCCAGTACTTC. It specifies CASSFTSRAETQYF.

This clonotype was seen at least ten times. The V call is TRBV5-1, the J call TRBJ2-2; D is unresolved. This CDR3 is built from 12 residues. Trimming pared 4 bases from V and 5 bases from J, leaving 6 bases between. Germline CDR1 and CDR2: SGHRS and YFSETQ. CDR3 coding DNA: TGCGCCAGCAGCGGTTCAACCGGGGAGCTGTTTTTT. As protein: CASSGSTGELFF.

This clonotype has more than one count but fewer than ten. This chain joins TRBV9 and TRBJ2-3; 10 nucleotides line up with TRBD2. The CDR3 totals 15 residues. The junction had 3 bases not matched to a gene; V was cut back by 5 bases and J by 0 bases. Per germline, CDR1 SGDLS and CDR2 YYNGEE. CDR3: CASSGSGGSTDTQYF. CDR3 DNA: TGTGCCAGCAGTGGTAGCGGGGGGAGCACAGATACGCAGTATTTT.

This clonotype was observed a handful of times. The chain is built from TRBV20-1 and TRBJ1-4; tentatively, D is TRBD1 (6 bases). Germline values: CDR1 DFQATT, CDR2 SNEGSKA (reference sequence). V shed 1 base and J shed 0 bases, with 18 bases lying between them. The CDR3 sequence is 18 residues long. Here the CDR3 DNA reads TGCAGTGCTAGAGGGACAAGGTTAAAGGGGGCAACTAATGAAAAACTGTTTTTT. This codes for CSARGTRLKGATNEKLFF.

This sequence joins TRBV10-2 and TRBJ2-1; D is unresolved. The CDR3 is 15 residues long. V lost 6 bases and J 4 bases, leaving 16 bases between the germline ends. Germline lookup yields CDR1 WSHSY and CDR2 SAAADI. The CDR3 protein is CASRALETLYNEQFF. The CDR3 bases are TGCGCCAGCAGGGCCCTTGAGACCTTATACAATGAGCAGTTCTTC.

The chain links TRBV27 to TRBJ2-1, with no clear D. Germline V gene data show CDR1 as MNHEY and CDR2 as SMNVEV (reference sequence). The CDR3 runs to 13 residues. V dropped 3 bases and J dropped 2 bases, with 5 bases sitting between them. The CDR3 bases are TGTGCCAGCAGTTTTGGCCCCTACAATGAGCAGTTCTTC. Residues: CASSFGPYNEQFF.

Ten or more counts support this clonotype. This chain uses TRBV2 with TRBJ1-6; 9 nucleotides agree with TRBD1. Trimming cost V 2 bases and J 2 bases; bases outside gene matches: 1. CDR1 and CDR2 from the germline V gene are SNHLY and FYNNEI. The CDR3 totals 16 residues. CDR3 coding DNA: TGTGCCAGCAGTGAAAGGGACAGGGCCTATAATTCACCCCTCCACTTT. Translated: CASSERDRAYNSPLHF.

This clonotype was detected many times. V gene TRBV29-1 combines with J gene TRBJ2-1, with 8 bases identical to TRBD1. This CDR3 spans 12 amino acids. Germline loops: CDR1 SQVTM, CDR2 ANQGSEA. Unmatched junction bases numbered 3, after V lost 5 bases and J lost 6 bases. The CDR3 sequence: CSVPTGANEQFF. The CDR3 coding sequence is TGCAGCGTTCCGACAGGGGCCAATGAGCAGTTCTTC.

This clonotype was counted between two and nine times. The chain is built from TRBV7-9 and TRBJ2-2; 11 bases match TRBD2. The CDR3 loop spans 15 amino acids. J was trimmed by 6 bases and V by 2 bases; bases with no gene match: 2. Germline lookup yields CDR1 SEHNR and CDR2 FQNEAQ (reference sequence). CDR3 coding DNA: TGTGCCAGCAGCTTACTACTAGCGGGAGCCGGGGAGCTGTTTTTT. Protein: CASSLLLAGAGELFF.

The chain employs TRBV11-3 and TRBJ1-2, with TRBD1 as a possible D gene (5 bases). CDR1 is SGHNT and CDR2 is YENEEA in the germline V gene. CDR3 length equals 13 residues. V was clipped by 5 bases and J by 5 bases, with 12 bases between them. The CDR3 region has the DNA TGTGCCAGCAGCCCAAGTCCAGGGTATGGCTACACCTTC. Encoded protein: CASSPSPGYGYTF.

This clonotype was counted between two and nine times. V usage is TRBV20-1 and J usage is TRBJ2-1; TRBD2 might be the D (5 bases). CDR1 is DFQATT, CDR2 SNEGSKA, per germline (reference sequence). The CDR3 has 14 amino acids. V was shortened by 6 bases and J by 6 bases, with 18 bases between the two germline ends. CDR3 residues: CSAPLGSPINEQFF. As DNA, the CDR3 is TGCAGTGCGCCACTAGGGTCGCCGATCAATGAGCAGTTCTTC.

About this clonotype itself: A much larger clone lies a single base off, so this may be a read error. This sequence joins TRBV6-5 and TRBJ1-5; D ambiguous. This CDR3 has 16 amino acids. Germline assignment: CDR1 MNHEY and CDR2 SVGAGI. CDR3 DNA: TGTGCCAGCAGTTACGGCCCTTTGCGTAGCAATCGGCCCCAGCATTTT. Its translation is CASSYGPLRSNRPQHF.

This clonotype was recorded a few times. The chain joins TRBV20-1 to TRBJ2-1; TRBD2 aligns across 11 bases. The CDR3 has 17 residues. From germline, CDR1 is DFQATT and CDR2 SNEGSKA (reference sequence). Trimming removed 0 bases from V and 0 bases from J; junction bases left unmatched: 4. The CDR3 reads CSARELGTSGSYNEQFF. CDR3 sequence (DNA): TGCAGTGCTAGAGAGCTTGGGACTAGCGGCTCCTACAATGAGCAGTTCTTC.